Listed here are 23 T cell receptor beta chains from one sample, sequenced in a study of blood T cell repertoires in COVID-19. Some clones are missing from TCRdb's copy, which holds only in-frame ones; the method was immunoSEQ multiplex PCR. The table has around 65,000 clones, 65% to 90% seen once. The sequencing sample was made of peripheral blood. The receptors originated from a man older than 75 with active COVID-19.

J is TRBJ1-1 and V is TRBV7-9, with D possibly TRBD1 on 6 matching bases. This CDR3 spans 15 amino acids. The V end was cut by 5 bases, the J end by 3 bases, with 16 bases between. CDR1 is SEHNR and CDR2 is FQNEAQ in the germline V gene (reference sequence). CDR3 region: CASSDPQGPHTEAFF. In nucleotides, the CDR3 is TGTGCCAGCAGCGACCCACAGGGCCCCCACACTGAAGCTTTCTTT.

This chain joins TRBV6-6 and TRBJ1-2; 10 bases fit TRBD1. V was clipped by 5 bases and J by 8 bases; unmatched bases: 2. This CDR3 spans 12 amino acids. Germline CDR1 MNHNY, CDR2 SVGAGI (reference sequence). CDR3 bases: TGTGCCAGCAGTCCGGGACAGGGGGGCTACACCTTC. Translating gives CASSPGQGGYTF.

V and J are TRBV27 and TRBJ2-1, with TRBD2 matching over 14 bases. The CDR3 is 17 residues long. J lost 4 bases, V lost 5 bases, and 7 bases had no gene match. Per germline, CDR1 MNHEY and CDR2 SMNVEV (reference sequence). The CDR3 DNA sequence: TGTGCCAGCAGTCTCCAAAGACTAGCGGGGGGGTACAATGAGCAGTTCTTC. It encodes CASSLQRLAGGYNEQFF.

The chain has TRBV6-5 and TRBJ1-2; D unresolved. Germline V gene data show CDR1 as MNHEY and CDR2 as SVGAGI. The CDR3 length is 13 residues. V was cut by 4 bases and J by 4 bases, with 10 bases left in between. This CDR3 is CASSSPGFYGYTF. The CDR3 coding sequence is TGTGCCAGCAGTTCACCCGGGTTCTATGGCTACACCTTC.

The genes are TRBV4-2 and TRBJ2-5; D unresolved. This CDR3 region has 16 residues. Per germline, CDR1 LGHNA and CDR2 YNFKEQ. Trimming stripped 3 bases from V and 5 bases from J, with 19 bases between. CDR3 amino acids: CASSQENNNPRETQYF. The CDR3 DNA follows: TGTGCCAGCAGCCAGGAGAATAATAACCCCCGTGAGACCCAGTACTTC.

This clone was seen once. The chain uses TRBV10-3 and TRBJ1-4; D may be TRBD1 (5 bases). Germline assignment: CDR1 ENHRY and CDR2 SYGVKD. This CDR3 has 12 amino acids. The germline V and J ends were trimmed by 11 bases and 8 bases, with 15 bases remaining between them. CDR3 protein: CAHGATAEKLFF. CDR3 nucleotides: TGTGCCCATGGGGCCACGGCGGAAAAACTGTTTTTT.

The chain couples TRBV5-6 to TRBJ1-1, with D perhaps TRBD1 (6 bases). Trimming stripped 3 bases from V and 5 bases from J, with 14 bases between. The CDR3 is 14 residues long. CDR1 is SGHDT, CDR2 YYEEEE, per germline. The CDR3 DNA reads as TGTGCCAGCAGCTCCGGACAGCTGAGGACTGAAGCTTTCTTT. Its translation is CASSSGQLRTEAFF. Looking up the rest from reference TRBV5-6 and TRBJ1-1 gives the full variable domain: DAGVTQSPTHLIKTRGQQVTLRCSPKSGHDTVSWYQQALGQGPQFIFQYYEEEERQRGNFPDRFSGHQFPNYSSELNVNALLLGDSALYLCASSSGQLRTEAFFGQGTRLTVV.

The chain is built from TRBV24-1 and TRBJ2-1; 8 bases are shared with TRBD2. There are 15 residues in the CDR3. The J segment lost 8 bases and the V segment lost 0 bases, leaving 5 bases of the junction unmatched. The germline CDR1 and CDR2 sequences are KGHDR and SFDVKD. Here the CDR3 DNA reads TGTGCCACCAGTGATTTGGGGGCGGGAGGACATGAGCAGTTCTTC. As protein: CATSDLGAGGHEQFF.

V is TRBV29-1 and J is TRBJ2-1; D is uncertain. V was clipped by 4 bases and J by 3 bases, with 4 bases between them. Germline CDR1 reads SQVTM; CDR2 reads ANQGSEA. The CDR3 sequence is 11 residues long. This CDR3 is CSVANYNEQFF. In DNA form, the CDR3 reads TGCAGCGTTGCTAACTACAATGAGCAGTTCTTC.

The CDR3 is CASSPPPVGGIGYTF. The CDR3 coding sequence is TGTGCCAGCTCACCACCTCCGGTGGGGGGGATTGGCTACACCTTC. The V call is TRBV18, the J call TRBJ1-2, with TRBD1 as a possible D gene (5 bases). V dropped 0 bases and J dropped 7 bases, with 15 bases sitting between them. CDR1 and CDR2 from the germline V gene are KGHSH and LQKENI. The CDR3 runs to 15 residues.

This chain links TRBV7-2 with TRBJ1-3; 8 bases agree with TRBD1. Trimming at V came to 4 bases and at J to 3 bases, leaving 11 bases not matched to a gene. The germline V gene encodes CDR1 SGHTA and CDR2 FQGNSA. The CDR3 is made up of 17 amino acids. The chain's CDR3 is CASSSYPGQGGGNTIYF. The CDR3, as DNA: TGTGCCAGCAGCTCGTACCCCGGACAGGGTGGTGGAAACACCATATATTTT. Filled out from reference TRBV7-2 and TRBJ1-3, the complete variable domain reads GAGVSQSPSNKVTEKGKDVELRCDPISGHTALYWYRQSLGQGLEFLIYFQGNSAPDKSGLPSDRFSAERTGGSVSTLTIQRTQQEDSAVYLCASSSYPGQGGGNTIYFGEGSWLTVV.

V and J are TRBV5-6 and TRBJ1-1; 7 bases agree with TRBD1. CDR1 and CDR2 (germline): SGHDT, YYEEEE. With V trimmed by 0 bases and J by 6 bases, 5 bases remained unmatched. The CDR3 covers 14 residues. DNA of the CDR3: TGTGCCAGCAGCTTGGGAGGGACAGTACCTGAAGCTTTCTTT. Protein product: CASSLGGTVPEAFF.

The rearrangement joins TRBV10-3 to TRBJ1-2; a possible D gene is TRBD1 (6 bases). V lost 8 bases and J 1 base, leaving 17 bases between the germline ends. This CDR3 region has 15 residues. CDR1 and CDR2 (germline): ENHRY, SYGVKD. The CDR3 region is CAIGDSGQINYGYTF. The DNA for the CDR3 is TGTGCCATCGGCGACTCCGGACAGATTAACTATGGCTACACCTTC.

This sequence joins TRBV7-2 and TRBJ1-1, with D tentatively TRBD1 (5 bases). Germline loops: CDR1 SGHTA, CDR2 FQGNSA. With 1 base removed from V and 8 bases from J, the gap between germline ends came to 11 bases. This CDR3 comprises 13 residues. CDR3 loop: CASSLVPQGEAFF. The CDR3 DNA sequence: TGTGCCAGCAGCTTAGTCCCCCAGGGAGAAGCTTTCTTT.

This clone was found once. This chain links TRBV5-6 with TRBJ2-1; 15 nucleotides line up with TRBD2. J gave up 7 bases and V 4 bases, and 6 bases lay outside the gene matches. Per the germline V gene, CDR1 is SGHDT and CDR2 is YYEEEE. CDR3 length: 16 amino acids. The CDR3 sequence: CASSEGTSGRWNEQFF. DNA of the CDR3: TGTGCCAGCAGCGAAGGGACTAGCGGGAGGTGGAATGAGCAGTTCTTC.

The rearrangement uses TRBV7-9 and TRBJ2-7; D perhaps matches TRBD2 (6 bases). Looked up from germline, CDR1 is SEHNR and CDR2 is FQNEAQ (reference sequence). CDR3 length: 15 amino acids. V dropped 5 bases and J dropped 1 base, with 15 bases sitting between them. The CDR3, as DNA: TGTGCCAGCAGCGGACCGGGACTCTCTTCCTACGAGCAGTACTTC. Its translation is CASSGPGLSSYEQYF.

This sequence joins TRBV9 and TRBJ1-1, with D possibly matching TRBD1 (6 bases). This CDR3 has 15 residues. V was trimmed by 4 bases and J by 2 bases, leaving 15 bases between them. Germline V lookup: CDR1 SGDLS, CDR2 YYNGEE. CDR3: CASSPYRTENTEAFF. The CDR3 DNA reads as TGTGCCAGCAGCCCCTACCGGACAGAAAACACTGAAGCTTTCTTT.

The chain employs TRBV4-1 and TRBJ1-4; D gene ambiguous. Trimming pared 0 bases from V and 3 bases from J, leaving 17 bases between. The CDR3 runs 18 residues. The germline gives CDR1 MGHRA, CDR2 YSYEKL. As DNA, the CDR3 is TGCGCCAGCAGCCAAGATCCGGCGCAGGCGCATTCTAATGAAAAACTGTTTTTT. Protein sequence: CASSQDPAQAHSNEKLFF.

This clone has only one observation. The V call is TRBV11-3, the J call TRBJ2-7; perhaps TRBD1 as D (5 bases). Trimming removed 1 base from V and 3 bases from J, with 10 bases in between. This CDR3 region has 14 residues. CDR1 SGHNT and CDR2 YENEEA come from the germline V gene. For the CDR3, the DNA is TGTGCCAGCAGCTTAGGCGGCAGGGACTACGAGCAGTACTTC. Amino acids: CASSLGGRDYEQYF.

This clone was observed at least ten times. The V call is TRBV19, the J call TRBJ1-5; D possibly corresponds to TRBD1 (6 bases). Trimming stripped 6 bases from V and 4 bases from J, with 19 bases between. Germline V lookup: CDR1 LNHDA, CDR2 SQIVND (reference sequence). This CDR3 has 16 amino acids. CDR3 sequence: CASRNYTGTQNQPQHF. Written as DNA, the CDR3 is TGTGCCAGTAGGAACTACACCGGGACACAAAATCAGCCCCAGCATTTT.

V is TRBV7-8 and J is TRBJ1-1; TRBD1 agrees at 10 bases. The germline V gene encodes CDR1 SGHVS and CDR2 FQNEAQ. V gave up 8 bases and J gave up 5 bases; unmatched junction bases: 8. The CDR3 totals 14 residues. The CDR3 nucleotides read TGTGCCAGCGGGGACAGGGGAGAAGGAACTGAAGCTTTCTTT. It codes for CASGDRGEGTEAFF.

The V call is TRBV19, the J call TRBJ2-1; D possibly corresponds to TRBD2 (7 bases). The CDR3 is 16 amino acids. From germline, CDR1 is LNHDA and CDR2 SQIVND (reference sequence). The V end lost 7 bases, the J end lost 4 bases, and 20 bases lay between the germline ends. The CDR3 DNA sequence: TGTGCCAGTAAATCTGGGGAGGGGGAAACGTACAATGAGCAGTTCTTC. Translating it yields CASKSGEGETYNEQFF. The full variable domain, rest sourced from reference TRBV19 and TRBJ2-1, is DGGITQSPKYLFRKEGQNVTLSCEQNLNHDAMYWYRQDPGQGLRLIYYSQIVNDFQKGDIAEGYSVSREKKESFPLTVTSAQKNPTAFYLCASKSGEGETYNEQFFGPGTRLTVL.

This clone has a handful of counts. This chain joins TRBV19 and TRBJ1-5; weak D call: TRBD1 (6 bases). V lost 3 bases and J lost 7, with 13 bases in between. Germline V gene sequence: CDR1 LNHDA, CDR2 SQIVND (reference sequence). The CDR3 runs 14 residues. The CDR3 region is CASSIRSGDQPQHF. For the CDR3, the DNA is TGTGCCAGTAGTATTAGGTCAGGGGACCAGCCCCAGCATTTT.